This T cell receptor beta chain was recorded in a study of blood T cell repertoires in COVID-19. Study-wide background: COVID-19 samples collected from the United States, Italy and Spain covered acute and convalescent phases. From T cells, B-cell-depleted T cells, or PBMCs came the material, which was cDNA or gDNA.

In the original workflow: Estimation of nucleated cell counts relied on the amplification of reference gene primers. This table comes from immunoSEQ multiplex PCR, and its TCRdb copy is limited to in-frame clones, with some not included. V, J and clone size were drawn from that table, and D and trimming were deduced from the DNA. The table has about 34,000 clones, 91% seen once; the top ten hold 5.5%. The TCR sequence derives from a woman over 75 with acute or convalescent COVID-19. Source material: peripheral blood.

In DNA form, the CDR3 reads TGTGCCAGCAGTTTTGGACAGGGGGGCGAGCAGTACTTC. As protein: CASSFGQGGEQYF. This chain links TRBV6-2 or TRBV6-3 with TRBJ2-7; 10 bases are shared with TRBD1. The CDR3 is 13 amino acids. V lost 4 bases, J lost 6 bases, and 3 bases stayed unmatched. CDR1 is MNHEY and CDR2 is SVGEGT in the germline V gene.